A single T cell receptor (beta chain) is shown here with its context. Its cognate antigen is unknown. The TRB cDNA libraries were prepared by 5' RACE with UMI labels. TCRdb re-called the 5' RACE reads and gives one entry per CDR3 protein, without DNA. The sample yields around 63,000 distinct CDR3 sequences, of which the top ten take up 0.7% to 0.95%. The source of the sample is a study of CXCR3-negative and CXCR3-positive naive CD8 T cells. Study-level findings and limits: Hydrophobicity of TRB CDR3s was greater in CXCR3-positive naive cells than in CXCR3-negative naive cells.

The clonotype originates from a human donor in good health. Some clones in this sample may be carry-over from other donors' samples. The sequenced material came from naive CXCR3+ CD8+ T cells from blood. Noted subset: CD45RO-CCR7+CD27+CD95- naive CD8+ T cells expressing CXCR3 (TNR3+).

The CDR3 spells CASSLATGGLYGYTF. The chain couples TRBV7-9 to TRBJ1-2; TCRdb designates TRBD1, a call that cannot be tested without DNA. The CDR3 totals 15 residues. Germline-derived CDR1 and CDR2 are SEHNR and FQNEAQ (reference sequence).